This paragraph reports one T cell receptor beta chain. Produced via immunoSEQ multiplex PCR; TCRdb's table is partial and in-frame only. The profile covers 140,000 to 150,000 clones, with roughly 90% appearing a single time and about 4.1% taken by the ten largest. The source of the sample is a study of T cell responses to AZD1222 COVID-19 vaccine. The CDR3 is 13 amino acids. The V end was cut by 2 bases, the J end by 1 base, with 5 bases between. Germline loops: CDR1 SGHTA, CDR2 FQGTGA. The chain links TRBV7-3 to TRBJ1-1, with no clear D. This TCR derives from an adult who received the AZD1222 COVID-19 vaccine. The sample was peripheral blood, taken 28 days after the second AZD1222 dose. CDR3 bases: TGTGCCAGCAGCTTATTAACGAACACTGAAGCTTTCTTT. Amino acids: CASSLLTNTEAFF.